This TCR beta chain originates from a study of tissue T cells after allogeneic stem cell transplantation. Study background: Tissue samples with histologically apparent lymphocytes on H&E review were prioritized for sequencing.

Notes on the study in general: Which tissue TCRs were alloreactive or antigen-specific was not determined. Some clones might be persisting host cells. Anatomically similar tissues had similar TCR repertoires within each patient. Motif-based clustering found tissue-specific repertoire signatures shared across patients, though few clones were shared.

Assay used: immunoSEQ multiplex PCR; TCRdb lists only in-frame clones, some missing. The table includes 6,000 to 8,000 clones, around three quarters detected once. As concerns this clone: Its antigen is as yet unknown.

Trimming removed 4 bases at V and 4 bases at J, with 8 bases between. This CDR3 region has 13 residues. CDR1 is KGHSH and CDR2 is LQKENI in the germline V gene. The sequence derives from a woman aged 18-55 years with breast cancer. The sample here was tissue from the rectum, taken at autopsy. This chain connects TRBV18 to TRBJ2-1; D is unresolved. CDR3 bases: TGTGCCAGCTCACTTGGAACTTACAATGAGCAGTTCTTC. Its translation is CASSLGTYNEQFF.